Listed here are 8 T cell receptor beta chains from one sample, sequenced in a study of shared clonotypes between healthy human individuals. Only in-frame clones appear in the TCRdb table, and some are missing; sequencing was by immunoSEQ multiplex PCR. The sample has around 500,000 clones, approximately 84% seen once. The sequenced sample was PBMCs. Receptors originate from a woman in her 40s in good health. Some clones in this sample may be carry-over from other donors' samples.

The chain links TRBV2 to TRBJ1-5; tentatively, D is TRBD1 (6 bases). The CDR3 length is 16 residues. Looked up from germline, CDR1 is SNHLY and CDR2 is FYNNEI. The V and J ends lost 4 bases and 3 bases respectively, with 16 bases between them. The CDR3 region is CASSAFSTGFNQPQHF. The CDR3 DNA reads as TGTGCCAGCAGTGCTTTTAGCACAGGGTTCAATCAGCCCCAGCATTTT.

In this sample, this clone turned up once. This rearrangement joins TRBV15 to TRBJ2-1, with 10 bases matching TRBD2. The CDR3 runs to 15 residues. The germline V gene has CDR1 LNHNV and CDR2 YYDKDF (reference sequence). V shed 0 bases and J 7 bases; nucleotides not matched to a gene: 3. The CDR3, as DNA: TGTGCCACCAGCAGAGATCCGGGACTAGCGAATGAGCAGTTCTTC. Protein sequence: CATSRDPGLANEQFF.

The chain couples TRBV5-8 to TRBJ2-2; TRBD2 matches at 7 bases. The CDR3 extends over 15 amino acids. Germline CDR1 reads SGHTS; CDR2 reads YDEGEE. V was pared by 6 bases and J by 0 bases, with 5 bases of the junction left unmatched. The CDR3 bases are TGTGCCAGCAAAAGCGGGATTGCGAACACCGGGGAGCTGTTTTTT. It is translated as CASKSGIANTGELFF.

This clone has only a few counts. This rearrangement joins TRBV10-1 to TRBJ1-1, with a possible D match to TRBD1 (6 bases). The CDR3 runs 15 residues. V lost 3 bases and J 5 bases, leaving 16 bases between the germline ends. The germline V gene has CDR1 WNHNN and CDR2 SYGVQD (reference sequence). The CDR3 is CASSDLGTFPTEAFF. DNA for the CDR3: TGCGCCAGCAGTGACCTCGGGACATTCCCAACTGAAGCTTTCTTT.

Of note for this clone: One junction end does not reproduce the germline sequence, and a read error may be involved. V usage is TRBV20-1 and J usage is TRBJ2-7; D may correspond to TRBD1 or TRBD2 (7 bases each). The length of the CDR3 is 11 residues. Germline V gene lookup returns CDR1 DFQATT and CDR2 SNEGSKA (reference sequence). CDR3 protein: CSAQRGGGGCF. As DNA, the CDR3 is TGCAGTGCCCAGCGGGGAGGAGGGGGCTGCTTC.

The V and J genes are TRBV5-4 and TRBJ2-3, with TRBD2 matching 9 bases. The CDR3 has 14 residues. V was pared by 6 bases and J by 2 bases, with 4 bases of the junction left unmatched. Germline V gives CDR1 SGHNT, CDR2 YYREEE (reference sequence). The CDR3: CASNTGLATDTQYF. The CDR3 bases are TGTGCCAGCAATACGGGACTAGCCACAGATACGCAGTATTTT. Full variable domain (remainder filled in from reference TRBV5-4 and TRBJ2-3): ETGVTQSPTHLIKTRGQQVTLRCSSQSGHNTVSWYQQALGQGPQFIFQYYREEENGRGNFPPRFSGLQFPNYSSELNVNALELDDSALYLCASNTGLATDTQYFGPGTRLTVL.

CDR3 sequence (DNA): TGTGCCAGCAGCTTAGATGGCAGCTGGGGTTCAGATACGCAGTATTTT. Amino acid sequence: CASSLDGSWGSDTQYF. This chain joins TRBV7-8 and TRBJ2-3; D call uncertain. CDR1 and CDR2 from the germline V gene are SGHVS and FQNEAQ. CDR3 size: 16 residues. V dropped 1 base and J dropped 4 bases, with 15 bases sitting between them.

Concerning this clone itself: A far larger clone is off by one base, so a read error is likely. The sample contains more than one DNA sequence encoding this CDR3. V is TRBV5-1 and J is TRBJ2-1; D perhaps matches TRBD2 (6 bases). The CDR3 extends over 14 amino acids. Trimming shortened V by 0 bases and J by 10 bases, and 14 bases separated the two germline ends. Looked up from germline, CDR1 is SGHRS and CDR2 is YFSETQ. The CDR3 sequence: CASSLAQMRDEQFF. CDR3 nucleotides: TGCGCCAGCAGCTTGGCCCAGATGCGGGACGAGCAGTTCTTC.